These 30 T cell receptor beta chains were all obtained from the same sample, sequenced in a study of graft-versus-host responses after intestinal transplantation. Antigen specificity for these receptors is unknown. Clones were sequenced by immunoSEQ multiplex PCR, and TCRdb holds only the in-frame ones, with some missing. The sample includes about 40,000 clones, 85% to 95% of them seen just once. The sequenced sample was unstimulated CD8+ T cells sorted from spleen or lymph node cells, obtained before transplant. These receptor sequences come from a human donor who was the organ donor for an intestinal transplant.

This clone was observed a single time. The gene calls are TRBV29-1 and TRBJ2-7; D tentatively reads TRBD1 or TRBD2 (5 bases each). Germline V gene data show CDR1 as SQVTM and CDR2 as ANQGSEA. The CDR3 has 18 amino acids. The V end lost 1 base, the J end lost 0 bases, and 22 bases lay between the germline ends. The CDR3 DNA sequence: TGCAGCGTTGAAGTGCCGTCTTTGGGGGTCCAGGTCTCCTACGAGCAGTACTTC. As protein: CSVEVPSLGVQVSYEQYF.

This clone was counted between two and nine times. This sequence joins TRBV6-1 and TRBJ1-2; TRBD1 might be the D (5 bases). Between the trimmed V and J ends, which lost 0 bases and 4 bases, there was a span of 9 bases. Germline assignment: CDR1 MNHNS and CDR2 SASEGT. CDR3 length: 14 amino acids. CDR3 bases: TGTGCCAGCAGTGAAGCTAGCAGGGTCTATGGCTACACCTTC. Protein product: CASSEASRVYGYTF.

This rearrangement joins TRBV19 to TRBJ1-1; D may be TRBD1 (6 bases). The germline gives CDR1 LNHDA, CDR2 SQIVND (reference sequence). Trimming left V 7 bases short and J 2 bases short, with 11 bases between. This CDR3 is 13 amino acids long. The CDR3 DNA sequence: TGTGCCAGTATGAGGGGGGGAAACACTGAAGCTTTCTTT. As protein: CASMRGGNTEAFF. Full variable domain (outside the CDR3, taken from reference TRBV19 and TRBJ1-1): DGGITQSPKYLFRKEGQNVTLSCEQNLNHDAMYWYRQDPGQGLRLIYYSQIVNDFQKGDIAEGYSVSREKKESFPLTVTSAQKNPTAFYLCASMRGGNTEAFFGQGTRLTVV.

The genes are TRBV29-1 and TRBJ2-7, with 10 bases aligning to TRBD1. With V trimmed by 1 base and J by 3 bases, 3 bases remained unmatched. The germline V gene has CDR1 SQVTM and CDR2 ANQGSEA. The CDR3 covers 14 residues. The CDR3 spells CSVEAGTGDYEQYF. Here the CDR3 DNA reads TGCAGCGTTGAAGCGGGGACAGGGGACTACGAGCAGTACTTC.

J is TRBJ1-1 and V is TRBV27; TRBD1 matches 7 bases. CDR1 is MNHEY, CDR2 SMNVEV, per germline (reference sequence). The CDR3 length is 16 residues. V lost 1 base to trimming and J lost 4 bases; unmatched junction nucleotides: 9. This CDR3 reads CASSLWPGGSGTEAFF. The CDR3, as DNA: TGTGCCAGCAGTTTATGGCCAGGGGGAAGTGGCACTGAAGCTTTCTTT.

V usage is TRBV27 and J usage is TRBJ1-6, with D hard to call. The germline CDR1 and CDR2 sequences are MNHEY and SMNVEV (reference sequence). The germline V and J ends were trimmed by 2 bases and 7 bases, with 9 bases remaining between them. The CDR3 has 14 amino acids. CDR3 coding DNA: TGTGCCAGCAGTTTAATAGCAGTAAATTCACCCCTCCACTTT. Its protein is CASSLIAVNSPLHF.

V usage is TRBV4-1 and J usage is TRBJ1-6; 8 bases fit TRBD1. J lost 9 bases, V lost 5 bases, and 6 bases had no gene match. Germline CDR1 reads MGHRA; CDR2 reads YSYEKL. This CDR3 is built from 14 residues. In DNA, the CDR3 is TGCGCCAGCAGCTTTCTGACAGGGGCTTCACCCCTCCACTTT. The encoded protein is CASSFLTGASPLHF.

This rearrangement joins TRBV7-9 to TRBJ2-1, with TRBD1 identical over 7 bases. V lost 7 bases to trimming and J lost 2 bases; unmatched junction nucleotides: 5. Germline assignment: CDR1 SEHNR and CDR2 FQNEAQ (reference sequence). The CDR3 has 14 residues. CDR3 in DNA: TGTGCCAGCACTCGAGGGGGCGCCTACAATGAGCAGTTCTTC. Its protein is CASTRGGAYNEQFF.

The J gene is TRBJ1-6, the V gene TRBV6-5; D gene uncertain. CDR3 length: 16 residues. Germline V CDR1 and CDR2: MNHEY, SVGAGI. V shed 0 bases and J shed 9 bases, with 15 bases lying between them. The CDR3 reads CASSYSHIPISSPLHF. The CDR3, as DNA: TGTGCCAGCAGTTACTCGCACATCCCTATCTCTTCACCCCTCCACTTT.

CDR3 residues: CASSQGGTDNSPLHF. CDR3 DNA sequence: TGCGCCAGCAGCCAAGGCGGGACGGATAATTCACCCCTCCACTTT. This chain connects TRBV4-1 to TRBJ1-6; weak D call: TRBD1 (5 bases). The CDR3 covers 15 residues. V lost 1 base to trimming and J lost 5 bases, with 9 bases between them. Germline assignment: CDR1 MGHRA and CDR2 YSYEKL.

This chain links TRBV19 with TRBJ2-3; perhaps TRBD2 as D (5 bases). The CDR3 totals 17 residues. V was cut by 0 bases and J by 2 bases, with 15 bases left in between. CDR1 LNHDA and CDR2 SQIVND come from the germline V gene (reference sequence). CDR3 DNA sequence: TGTGCCAGTAGTATAGATACGTTCTGGGGAGACACAGATACGCAGTATTTT. It codes for CASSIDTFWGDTDTQYF.

V and J are TRBV9 and TRBJ2-1; the D call may be TRBD1 or TRBD2 (5 bases each). The V and J ends lost 4 bases and 2 bases respectively, with 13 bases between them. The germline CDR1 and CDR2 sequences are SGDLS and YYNGEE. The CDR3 contains 15 residues. The chain's CDR3 is CASSPEGQTYNEQFF. In DNA form, the CDR3 reads TGTGCCAGCAGCCCCGAGGGGCAGACCTACAATGAGCAGTTCTTC.

This chain connects TRBV11-2 to TRBJ2-3; 13 nucleotides agree with TRBD2. The germline CDR1 and CDR2 sequences are SGHAT and FQNNGV. V trimming: 5 bases; J trimming: 0 bases; junction bases outside the gene matches: 8. The CDR3 consists of 18 residues. The CDR3 sequence: CASSILAGGRKSTDTQYF. Written as DNA, the CDR3 is TGTGCCAGCAGCATACTAGCGGGGGGGCGAAAAAGCACAGATACGCAGTATTTT.

The chain is built from TRBV27 and TRBJ2-1; D uncertain. The CDR3 consists of 17 residues. V was pared by 5 bases and J by 4 bases, with 21 bases between. The germline gives CDR1 MNHEY, CDR2 SMNVEV (reference sequence). In nucleotides, the CDR3 is TGTGCCAGCAGTCCCTACAGCATACTGAATTTATACAATGAGCAGTTCTTC. Translation gives CASSPYSILNLYNEQFF.

The chain uses TRBV7-9 and TRBJ2-7; 9 bases align to TRBD2. Germline assignment: CDR1 SEHNR and CDR2 FQNEAQ (reference sequence). Trimming removed 5 bases from V and 2 bases from J; junction bases left unmatched: 1. The CDR3 consists of 13 residues. Here the CDR3 reads CASSPSGAYEQYF. CDR3 coding DNA: TGTGCCAGCAGCCCTAGCGGGGCCTACGAGCAGTACTTC.

The chain has TRBV4-3 and TRBJ1-6; unclear D gene. Per the germline V gene, CDR1 is LGHNA and CDR2 is YSLEER. The CDR3 totals 15 residues. Trimming removed 3 bases from V and 7 bases from J, with 13 bases in between. The CDR3 reads CASSHWAASNSPLHF. The CDR3 DNA sequence: TGCGCCAGCAGCCACTGGGCCGCCAGCAATTCACCCCTCCACTTT.

The chain is built from TRBV5-4 and TRBJ1-1, with D unclear. Germline values: CDR1 SGHNT, CDR2 YYREEE (reference sequence). This CDR3 spans 14 amino acids. V shed 1 base and J shed 3 bases, with 10 bases lying between them. In DNA form, the CDR3 reads TGTGCCAGCAGCTTGTTCCAGGCCTACACTGAAGCTTTCTTT. It codes for CASSLFQAYTEAFF.

Written as DNA, the CDR3 is TGCGCCAGCAGCCCCGGGACTCTTCTCTTCGGGGATACGCAGTATTTT. Amino acids: CASSPGTLLFGDTQYF. J is TRBJ2-3 and V is TRBV4-3; D is perhaps TRBD2 (6 bases). The V gene lost 4 bases and the J gene lost 6 bases, with 20 bases spanning the gap. Germline V gene lookup returns CDR1 LGHNA and CDR2 YSLEER. This CDR3 region has 16 residues.

This clone has only one observation. The gene calls are TRBV25-1 and TRBJ2-3; 10 bases agree with TRBD2. Germline V CDR1 and CDR2: MGHDK, SYGVNS. V shed 0 bases and J 4 bases; nucleotides not matched to a gene: 7. CDR3 length: 17 residues. The CDR3 protein is CASSEYERGGLPDTQYF. The DNA of the CDR3 is TGTGCCAGCAGTGAATACGAGCGGGGGGGTTTGCCAGATACGCAGTATTTT.

This sequence joins TRBV4-3 and TRBJ1-2; possible D gene TRBD1, 6 bases. V shed 4 bases and J shed 2 bases, with 17 bases lying between them. This CDR3 contains 16 residues. Germline V lookup: CDR1 LGHNA, CDR2 YSLEER. Here the CDR3 reads CASSLGPGAGNYGYTF. The CDR3 nucleotides read TGCGCCAGCAGCCTTGGTCCGGGGGCCGGGAACTATGGCTACACCTTC.

The chain couples TRBV6-5 to TRBJ2-5; no clear D gene. CDR3 size: 15 residues. V was cut by 3 bases and J by 0 bases, with 11 bases left in between. CDR1 is MNHEY, CDR2 SVGAGI, per germline. The CDR3 DNA reads as TGTGCCAGCAGTTATGGTACGGCCGACCAAGAGACCCAGTACTTC. Encoded protein: CASSYGTADQETQYF.

The V and J genes are TRBV13 and TRBJ2-7, with D unclear. CDR1 and CDR2 from the germline V gene are PRHDT and FYEKMQ (reference sequence). The V end lost 4 bases, the J end lost 0 bases, and 4 bases lay between the germline ends. The CDR3 spans 12 residues. The CDR3 loop reads CASSSGSYEQYF. The CDR3 DNA follows: TGTGCCAGCAGCTCAGGCTCCTACGAGCAGTACTTC.

In the case of this clone: The junction departs from germline at one end; a sequencing error may be responsible. The V call is TRBV6-5, the J call TRBJ2-3; 8 bases are a match to TRBD2. The CDR3 extends over 15 amino acids. Germline values: CDR1 MNHEY, CDR2 SVGAGI. The CDR3: CASSRGLALTDTRYF. DNA of the CDR3: TGTGCCAGCAGTCGCGGACTAGCCCTCACAGATACGCGGTATTTT.

J is TRBJ1-1 and V is TRBV4-3, with a tentative D call TRBD1 (5 bases). The CDR3 totals 16 residues. V lost 0 bases to trimming and J lost 3 bases, with 14 bases between them. Germline CDR1 LGHNA, CDR2 YSLEER. For the CDR3, the DNA is TGCGCCAGCAGCCAAGATGGGGCCAGTGCGGACACTGAAGCTTTCTTT. This sequence encodes CASSQDGASADTEAFF.

This chain joins TRBV5-4 and TRBJ2-3, with TRBD2 identical over 8 bases. CDR1 is SGHNT and CDR2 is YYREEE in the germline V gene (reference sequence). The CDR3 contains 15 residues. J lost 1 base, V lost 4 bases, and 5 bases had no gene match. CDR3 nucleotides: TGTGCCAGCAGCCCGGGACTAGTCGGCACAGATACGCAGTATTTT. Translated: CASSPGLVGTDTQYF.

The V call is TRBV11-2, the J call TRBJ2-5, with D possibly being TRBD1 (6 bases). V gave up 1 base and J gave up 5 bases, with 17 bases separating them. The CDR3 extends over 16 amino acids. The V gene's germline CDR1 is SGHAT and CDR2 FQNNGV. CDR3 residues: CASSLVGAWGWETQYF. For the CDR3, the DNA is TGTGCCAGCAGCTTAGTGGGGGCTTGGGGTTGGGAGACCCAGTACTTC.

This clone showed up just once. The V call is TRBV21-1, the J call TRBJ2-7; the table calls TRBD1, which could not be checked here. TRBV21-1 is noted as a pseudogene. CDR3 length: 12 amino acids. The CDR3 loop reads CASSNNSYEQYF. The CDR3 nucleotides read TGTGCCAGCAGCAACAATTCCTACGAGCAGTACTTC.

V is TRBV5-6 and J is TRBJ2-3; TRBD1 is a possible D gene (6 bases). Deletions cut 4 bases from V and 6 bases from J, with 24 bases between. The germline V gene has CDR1 SGHDT and CDR2 YYEEEE. This CDR3 region has 17 residues. The CDR3 reads CASSAPTGPLSPDTQYF. As DNA, the CDR3 is TGTGCCAGCAGCGCACCGACAGGCCCTTTATCCCCGGATACGCAGTATTTT.

This chain uses TRBV19 with TRBJ2-5; 10 bases fit TRBD2. The ends lost 3 bases at V and 8 bases at J; junction bases unmatched: 9. The CDR3 sequence is 15 residues long. Germline CDR1 is LNHDA and CDR2 is SQIVND (reference sequence). DNA of the CDR3: TGTGCCAGTAGTATCAGTAGCGGGGGGATTGAAACCCAGTACTTC. Its translation is CASSISSGGIETQYF. The whole variable domain, remainder taken from reference TRBV19 and TRBJ2-5, is DGGITQSPKYLFRKEGQNVTLSCEQNLNHDAMYWYRQDPGQGLRLIYYSQIVNDFQKGDIAEGYSVSREKKESFPLTVTSAQKNPTAFYLCASSISSGGIETQYFGPGTRLLVL.

The rearrangement joins TRBV10-1 to TRBJ2-7, with D unclear. The CDR3 runs to 12 residues. Germline CDR1 and CDR2: WNHNN and SYGVQD (reference sequence). Trimming stripped 6 bases from V and 2 bases from J, with 8 bases between. CDR3 nucleotides: TGCGCCAGCAGAGGACGGACCTACGAGCAGTACTTC. Residues: CASRGRTYEQYF.